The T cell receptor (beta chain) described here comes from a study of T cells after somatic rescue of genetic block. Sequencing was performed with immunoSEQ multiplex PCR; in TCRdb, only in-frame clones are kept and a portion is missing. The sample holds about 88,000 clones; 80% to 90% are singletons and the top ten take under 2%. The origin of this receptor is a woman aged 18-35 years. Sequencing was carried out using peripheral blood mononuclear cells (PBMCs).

The CDR3 DNA reads as TGTGCCAGCAGCCCGGACAGGGGGCATGACACTGAAGCTTTCTTT. Residues: CASSPDRGHDTEAFF. V usage is TRBV6-5 and J usage is TRBJ1-1; TRBD1 agrees at 11 bases. The germline gives CDR1 MNHEY, CDR2 SVGAGI. J was trimmed by 3 bases and V by 6 bases; bases with no gene match: 6. CDR3 size: 15 residues.